The clone carrying this T cell receptor beta chain was observed a single time. Germline-derived CDR1 and CDR2 are DFQATT and SNEGSKA (reference sequence). V lost 2 bases and J lost 13, with 18 bases in between. CDR3 length equals 13 residues. It was with a sample-barcoded 5' primer and a J-beta primer mix that a second PCR of roughly 7 to 12 cycles was run. Every cDNA was tagged by a template-switch adaptor with 12 random nucleotides. Each CDR3 protein is one row after TCRdb ran MiXCR on the 5' RACE reads. The sample shows 2 million or so distinct CDR3 sequences, roughly 50% of them seen only once. The entry originates in a study of blood T cells in healthy people across ages.

The rearrangement joins TRBV20-1 to TRBJ2-1, with D unresolved. The clonotype originates from a middle-aged woman in good health. Input material: blood. This CDR3 reads CSARKGSTETQFF. The DNA of the CDR3 is TGCAGTGCTAGAAAAGGATCTACTGAGACCCAGTTCTTC.